This T cell receptor beta chain was identified during a study of blood T cell repertoires in COVID-19. At the level of the study: PBMCs, B-cell-depleted T cells, or T cells provided the cDNA or gDNA that made up the material.

Per the study methods: Amplification with reference gene primers provided the estimates of nucleated cell counts. Produced via immunoSEQ multiplex PCR; TCRdb's table is partial and in-frame only. D and trimming come from the DNA, and the V and J calls and clone size come from that table. This table has hundreds of thousands of clones, roughly 86% appearing once. Self-reported history from a screening survey and questionnaire set each donor's cohort. Germline CDR1 and CDR2: MNHEY and SVGAGI. Between the trimmed V and J ends, which lost 7 bases and 1 base, there was a span of 7 bases. The CDR3 runs to 13 residues.

This receptor was taken from a woman aged 25 to 39 who had recovered from COVID-19. The V call is TRBV6-5, the J call TRBJ2-2; D is perhaps TRBD1 (5 bases). The sequencing input was PBMCs or T cells enriched from blood (not recorded which). The CDR3 sequence is CASNQGNTGELFF. In DNA, the CDR3 is TGTGCCAGCAACCAGGGGAACACCGGGGAGCTGTTTTTT.